Each of the 21 T cell receptor beta chains below was sequenced from the same sample in a study of cytomegalovirus exposure and HLA in healthy donors. Use of 60 Vbeta and 13 Jbeta primers characterized the PCR. The assay was immunoSEQ multiplex PCR, and TCRdb's table has in-frame clones only and misses some. This sample has 90,000 to 140,000 clones; more than 60% occur once, and the top ten carry 8.6%. Specimen: PBMCs. Receptors were obtained from a woman in her thirties or forties in good health and CMV-seropositive.

This clone was detected only once. The chain uses TRBV27 and TRBJ2-1, with no clear D. CDR3 length equals 13 residues. V was pared by 5 bases and J by 7 bases, with 12 bases between. Germline assignment: CDR1 MNHEY and CDR2 SMNVEV (reference sequence). CDR3 DNA sequence: TGTGCCAGCAGTCCTCCTGGAGCAAATGAGCAGTTCTTC. It codes for CASSPPGANEQFF.

The table lists this clone with a few counts. The chain combines TRBV4-2 with TRBJ2-5; 7 nucleotides align to TRBD2. Unmatched junction bases numbered 11, after V lost 1 base and J lost 3 bases. This CDR3 is 17 amino acids long. CDR1 and CDR2 (germline): LGHNA, YNFKEQ. This CDR3 reads CASSQVLEGGAEETQYF. CDR3 nucleotide sequence: TGTGCCAGCAGCCAAGTATTAGAGGGAGGGGCTGAAGAGACCCAGTACTTC.

The genes are TRBV15 and TRBJ1-5; tentatively, D is TRBD1 (6 bases). Germline values: CDR1 LNHNV, CDR2 YYDKDF (reference sequence). V lost 2 bases to trimming and J lost 7 bases, with 15 bases between them. This CDR3 contains 15 residues. The CDR3 coding sequence is TGTGCCACCAGCAGATCCCCGGCAGGGGACCAGCCCCAGCATTTT. This codes for CATSRSPAGDQPQHF.

The sample holds one count of this clone. Here the CDR3 reads CASSLGQGADFAFF. CDR3 bases: TGTGCCAGCAGCTTAGGACAGGGGGCGGATTTTGCTTTCTTT. The rearrangement joins TRBV7-9 to TRBJ1-1, with 10 bases identical to TRBD1. The CDR3 covers 14 residues. V lost 1 base, J lost 11 bases, and 7 bases stayed unmatched. Germline-derived CDR1 and CDR2 are SEHNR and FQNEAQ (reference sequence).

The rearrangement uses TRBV20-1 and TRBJ1-5; D unresolved. This CDR3 contains 11 residues. Between the trimmed V and J ends, which lost 3 bases and 4 bases, there was a span of 4 bases. Germline V gene data show CDR1 as DFQATT and CDR2 as SNEGSKA (reference sequence). The CDR3 DNA reads TGCAGTGCTAGTTCGAATCAGCCCCAGCATTTT. Protein: CSASSNQPQHF.

CDR3 bases: TGTGCCAGCAGCCGTATTTTCACCGGGGAGCTGTTTTTT. Amino acid sequence: CASSRIFTGELFF. V is TRBV28 and J is TRBJ2-2; D gene ambiguous. Trimming took 6 bases from V and 4 from J, leaving 9 bases between them. This CDR3 is 13 amino acids long. Germline V lookup: CDR1 MDHEN, CDR2 SYDVKM. The variable domain in full, with the rest retrieved from reference TRBV28 and TRBJ2-2, is DVKVTQSSRYLVKRTGEKVFLECVQDMDHENMFWYRQDPGLGLRLIYFSYDVKMKEKGDIPEGYSVSREKKERFSLILESASTNQTSMYLCASSRIFTGELFFGEGSRLTVL.

The count of this clone is one. This chain joins TRBV11-2 and TRBJ1-6, with TRBD1 matching over 8 bases. Per germline, CDR1 SGHAT and CDR2 FQNNGV. The CDR3 has 16 residues. The J segment lost 2 bases and the V segment lost 2 bases, leaving 2 bases of the junction unmatched. The CDR3 DNA reads TGTGCCAGCAGCTTATTACAGGGGGCCTATAATTCACCCCTCCACTTT. Protein product: CASSLLQGAYNSPLHF. Drawing the rest from reference TRBV11-2 and TRBJ1-6, the complete variable domain is EAGVAQSPRYKIIEKRQSVAFWCNPISGHATLYWYQQILGQGPKLLIQFQNNGVVDDSQLPKDRFSAERLKGVDSTLKIQPAKLEDSAVYLCASSLLQGAYNSPLHFGNGTRLTVT.

This chain connects TRBV4-2 to TRBJ1-2; D uncertain. Per the germline V gene, CDR1 is LGHNA and CDR2 is YNFKEQ. V dropped 4 bases and J dropped 6 bases, with 15 bases sitting between them. The CDR3 length is 14 residues. The chain's CDR3 is CASSLSQWEDGYTF. The CDR3 DNA reads as TGTGCCAGCAGCCTCTCTCAGTGGGAGGATGGCTACACCTTC.

CDR3 region: CASSPGTSGGNEQFF. CDR3 coding DNA: TGTGCCAGCAGTCCAGGGACTAGCGGGGGCAATGAGCAGTTCTTC. The V call is TRBV27, the J call TRBJ2-1, with TRBD2 identical over 14 bases. The CDR3 is 15 amino acids. Losses at the gene ends were 5 bases for V and 6 bases for J; bases not matched to a gene: 3. Germline lookup yields CDR1 MNHEY and CDR2 SMNVEV (reference sequence).

V usage is TRBV10-1 and J usage is TRBJ2-7; TRBD2 might be the D (5 bases). Per germline, CDR1 WNHNN and CDR2 SYGVQD (reference sequence). There are 9 residues in the CDR3. Here the CDR3 reads CASRGEQYF. The CDR3 nucleotides are TGCGCTAGCCGAGGGGAGCAGTACTTC.

This sequence joins TRBV10-3 and TRBJ2-3; the match to TRBD2 covers 13 bases. Germline trimming cut 4 bases from V and 6 bases from J; bases unmatched to any gene: 10. CDR3 size: 17 residues. Germline CDR1 reads ENHRY; CDR2 reads SYGVKD. CDR3 bases: TGTGCCATCAGTGCGGGGACTAGCGGGGCTAAAACGGATACGCAGTATTTT. As protein: CAISAGTSGAKTDTQYF.

V usage is TRBV7-9 and J usage is TRBJ2-7; TRBD2 might be the D (6 bases). The V gene's germline CDR1 is SEHNR and CDR2 FQNEAQ (reference sequence). The CDR3 is made up of 16 amino acids. The V end lost 5 bases, the J end lost 0 bases, and 17 bases lay between the germline ends. CDR3 DNA: TGTGCCAGCAGCCTAAATGGGCGGGGCCTCTCCTACGAGCAGTACTTC. It is translated as CASSLNGRGLSYEQYF.

The V gene is TRBV7-8, the J gene TRBJ2-5; possible D gene TRBD2, 5 bases. The V and J ends lost 5 bases and 5 bases respectively, with 15 bases between them. The germline gives CDR1 SGHVS, CDR2 FQNEAQ. This CDR3 region has 14 residues. The CDR3 DNA sequence: TGTGCCAGCAGCCCCCTCGGGCTAGCTGAGACCCAGTACTTC. It specifies CASSPLGLAETQYF.

V gene TRBV2 combines with J gene TRBJ2-5; TRBD2 aligns across 11 bases. Trimming removed 8 bases from V and 5 bases from J; junction bases left unmatched: 10. Germline CDR1 is SNHLY and CDR2 is FYNNEI. This CDR3 comprises 15 residues. The CDR3 sequence is CASGRLAGRGETQYF. The CDR3 DNA follows: TGTGCCAGCGGGCGACTAGCGGGGCGGGGGGAGACCCAGTACTTC. Full variable domain (missing parts from reference TRBV2 and TRBJ2-5): EPEVTQTPSHQVTQMGQEVILRCVPISNHLYFYWYRQILGQKVEFLVSFYNNEISEKSEIFDDQFSVERPDGSNFTLKIRSTKLEDSAMYFCASGRLAGRGETQYFGPGTRLLVL.

This clone came up a few times. The chain employs TRBV5-4 and TRBJ2-4; TRBD1 might be the D (5 bases). CDR1 and CDR2 (germline): SGHNT, YYREEE (reference sequence). V shed 4 bases and J shed 0 bases, with 8 bases lying between them. The CDR3 length is 14 residues. CDR3 amino acids: CASSPQVAKNIQYF. The CDR3, as DNA: TGTGCCAGCAGCCCACAGGTAGCCAAAAACATTCAGTACTTC.

This sequence joins TRBV28 and TRBJ1-2; 7 bases agree with TRBD1. Losses at the gene ends were 6 bases for V and 8 bases for J; bases not matched to a gene: 12. CDR1 is MDHEN and CDR2 is SYDVKM in the germline V gene. The CDR3 consists of 14 residues. CDR3 loop: CASRSDRRTRGYTF. The CDR3 coding sequence is TGTGCCAGCAGATCGGACAGGCGCACTCGGGGCTACACCTTC.

This chain uses TRBV6-1 with TRBJ2-3, with 7 bases that match TRBD1. This CDR3 has 13 residues. The germline gives CDR1 MNHNS, CDR2 SASEGT. The V and J ends lost 2 bases and 6 bases, in that order; junction bases with no gene match: 2. For the CDR3, the DNA is TGTGCCAGCAGTGAACCAGGGGGTGATACGCAGTATTTT. It specifies CASSEPGGDTQYF.

V is TRBV5-1 and J is TRBJ2-7; D possibly corresponds to TRBD2 (7 bases). The CDR3 is 13 residues long. Germline CDR1 reads SGHRS; CDR2 reads YFSETQ. V was pared by 2 bases and J by 6 bases, with 12 bases between. CDR3 in amino acids: CASSFRGGREQYF. CDR3 DNA sequence: TGCGCCAGCAGCTTTCGCGGGGGCCGCGAGCAGTACTTC.

This clone was counted only a few times. V and J are TRBV28 and TRBJ1-3, with D unresolved. CDR3 length: 13 amino acids. Germline CDR1 is MDHEN and CDR2 is SYDVKM. V was clipped by 7 bases and J by 9 bases, with 16 bases between them. This CDR3 reads CASTISGRSTIYF. The CDR3 nucleotides read TGTGCCAGCACCATTTCTGGGCGAAGCACCATATATTTT.

The chain employs TRBV18 and TRBJ1-2; weak D call: TRBD1 (6 bases). Germline CDR1 is KGHSH and CDR2 is LQKENI. The CDR3 consists of 14 residues. V was shortened by 2 bases and J by 4 bases, with 11 bases between the two germline ends. The CDR3 sequence: CASSPGGASYGYTF. The CDR3 DNA reads as TGTGCCAGCTCACCAGGGGGCGCTTCCTATGGCTACACCTTC.

The sample holds a few counts of this clone. The chain employs TRBV28 and TRBJ2-3; no clear D. The CDR3 length is 13 residues. Germline CDR1 MDHEN, CDR2 SYDVKM. Trimming removed 7 bases at V and 9 bases at J, with 17 bases between. The CDR3 DNA reads TGTGCCAGCATTCGCCCAGCGACCGGCACGCAGTATTTT. It codes for CASIRPATGTQYF.